The 27 T cell receptor beta chains below come from one sample, sequenced in a study of PD-1 blockade in classical Hodgkin lymphoma. Sequencing was performed with immunoSEQ multiplex PCR; in TCRdb, only in-frame clones are kept and a portion is missing. The data contain about 40,000 clones, 78% of them singletons. After autologous stem cell transplantation all patients relapsed, and prior brentuximab vedotin exposure differed between cohorts. The sequences come from peripheral blood mononuclear cells (PBMCs), collected at baseline. Source of these receptors: a human donor with classical Hodgkin lymphoma.

The chain uses TRBV4-3 and TRBJ1-4; tentative D call: TRBD1 (5 bases). CDR3 length: 13 amino acids. V lost 0 bases to trimming and J lost 8 bases, with 7 bases between them. Germline assignment: CDR1 LGHNA and CDR2 YSLEER. CDR3 coding DNA: TGCGCCAGCAGCCAAGATTGGGGCGAAAAACTGTTTTTT. Its translation: CASSQDWGEKLFF.

The V gene is TRBV30, the J gene TRBJ1-4, with D possibly TRBD1 on 6 matching bases. V was clipped by 0 bases and J by 7 bases, with 18 bases between them. CDR3 length: 16 residues. Germline CDR1 GTSNPN, CDR2 SVGIG (reference sequence). The CDR3 sequence is CAWSVALVGGGEKLFF. For the CDR3, the DNA is TGTGCCTGGAGTGTAGCCCTCGTAGGGGGGGGTGAAAAACTGTTTTTT.

CDR3 sequence: CALADSWNYLAKNIQYF. Here the CDR3 DNA reads TGTGCCTTGGCGGACAGTTGGAATTACCTAGCCAAAAACATTCAGTACTTC. The chain links TRBV30 to TRBJ2-4; D is possibly TRBD1 (6 bases). The germline V gene encodes CDR1 GTSNPN and CDR2 SVGIG (reference sequence). CDR3 length: 17 amino acids. Trimming cost V 7 bases and J 0 bases, with 22 bases left between them.

The chain joins TRBV29-1 to TRBJ1-3; TRBD1 might be the D (5 bases). The ends were cut back, 3 bases at V and 0 bases at J, with 9 bases in the middle. The CDR3 spans 14 residues. In germline, CDR1 is SQVTM, CDR2 ANQGSEA. The CDR3 region is CSVDNGTSGNTIYF. The CDR3 DNA reads TGCAGCGTTGATAACGGGACCTCTGGAAACACCATATATTTT.

The V and J genes are TRBV18 and TRBJ1-1, with a possible D match to TRBD1 (5 bases). V was cut by 1 base and J by 5 bases, with 5 bases left in between. CDR1 KGHSH and CDR2 LQKENI come from the germline V gene. The CDR3 covers 12 residues. Here the CDR3 reads CASSPQGTEAFF. CDR3 nucleotides: TGTGCCAGCTCACCACAGGGGACTGAAGCTTTCTTT.

A note on this clone: Other DNA sequences in this sample translate to the same CDR3. This chain joins TRBV29-1 and TRBJ1-5, with D unclear. CDR1 and CDR2 from the germline V gene are SQVTM and ANQGSEA. The V end lost 8 bases, the J end lost 3 bases, and 11 bases lay between the germline ends. The CDR3 totals 12 residues. CDR3 residues: CSLRPVNQPQHF. CDR3 DNA: TGCAGCTTACGCCCTGTCAATCAGCCCCAGCATTTT.

The chain uses TRBV7-8 and TRBJ2-2, with 11 bases lining up with TRBD2. Per germline, CDR1 SGHVS and CDR2 FQNEAQ. V lost 2 bases and J lost 5; bases outside the gene matches: 10. The CDR3 runs 18 residues. CDR3 sequence reads: CASSLLLAGVLRTGELFF. The CDR3 DNA sequence: TGTGCCAGCAGCTTACTACTAGCGGGGGTCCTAAGGACCGGGGAGCTGTTTTTT.

This clone is termed large. V usage is TRBV27 and J usage is TRBJ1-2; D gene ambiguous. Trimming shortened V by 0 bases and J by 4 bases, and 9 bases separated the two germline ends. The CDR3 runs 14 residues. Germline CDR1 MNHEY, CDR2 SMNVEV (reference sequence). The CDR3 DNA sequence: TGTGCCAGCAGTTTATCTGTGGATTTCTATGGCTACACCTTC. This codes for CASSLSVDFYGYTF.

This clone showed up just a few times. The chain has TRBV18 and TRBJ2-4, with D uncertain. Germline CDR1 KGHSH, CDR2 LQKENI. This CDR3 is built from 13 residues. The V end lost 3 bases, the J end lost 6 bases, and 9 bases lay between the germline ends. In DNA, the CDR3 is TGTGCCAGCTCACCCTGGACGGGAAACATTCAGTACTTC. Protein: CASSPWTGNIQYF.

The CDR3 spells CASSRTYRSYNEQFF. The CDR3 DNA reads TGTGCCAGTAGTAGGACTTACCGCTCCTACAATGAGCAGTTCTTC. The chain couples TRBV19 to TRBJ2-1; D may be TRBD2 (5 bases). The CDR3 has 15 amino acids. Germline CDR1 LNHDA, CDR2 SQIVND (reference sequence). Trimming pared 4 bases from V and 0 bases from J, leaving 10 bases between.

The CDR3 bases are TGTGCCAGCATCCCGCACGGGGATAGCGGCAATCAGCCCCAGCATTTT. This codes for CASIPHGDSGNQPQHF. V and J are TRBV25-1 and TRBJ1-5; D gene ambiguous. Trimming pared 7 bases from V and 2 bases from J, leaving 18 bases between. The CDR3 covers 16 residues. CDR1 is MGHDK, CDR2 SYGVNS, per germline.

The chain joins TRBV5-4 to TRBJ2-2, with unresolved D. Trimming took 2 bases from V and 7 from J, leaving 6 bases between them. The CDR3 loop spans 12 amino acids. Germline V gives CDR1 SGHNT, CDR2 YYREEE (reference sequence). Written as DNA, the CDR3 is TGTGCCAGCAGCTTTAGGAGCGGGGAGCTGTTTTTT. It yields the protein CASSFRSGELFF.

This clone was recorded once. The chain couples TRBV9 to TRBJ2-1; D remains ambiguous. This CDR3 has 13 amino acids. The germline V gene encodes CDR1 SGDLS and CDR2 YYNGEE. V was trimmed by 0 bases and J by 6 bases, leaving 7 bases between them. The CDR3 nucleotides are TGTGCCAGCAGCGTAGTTCCCCTCAATGAGCAGTTCTTC. It is translated as CASSVVPLNEQFF. Full variable domain (rest looked up from reference TRBV9 and TRBJ2-1): DSGVTQTPKHLITATGQRVTLRCSPRSGDLSVYWYQQSLDQGLQFLIQYYNGEERAKGNILERFSAQQFPDLHSELNLSSLELGDSALYFCASSVVPLNEQFFGPGTRLTVL.

This clone was found a few times. The V call is TRBV7-6, the J call TRBJ1-3; perhaps TRBD1 as D (6 bases). Trimming left V 1 base short and J 0 bases short, with 10 bases between. The germline V gene encodes CDR1 SGHVS and CDR2 FNYEAQ. The CDR3 has 16 amino acids. The chain's CDR3 is CASSLGGLYSGNTIYF. The CDR3 DNA follows: TGTGCCAGCAGCTTAGGGGGGCTGTACTCTGGAAACACCATATATTTT.

The chain carries TRBV6-1 and TRBJ2-6, with 8 bases that match TRBD1. Trimming removed 0 bases from V and 4 bases from J; junction bases left unmatched: 11. The CDR3 spans 19 residues. Germline assignment: CDR1 MNHNS and CDR2 SASEGT. The CDR3 reads CASSEAWGQALSGANVLTF. The CDR3 nucleotides read TGTGCCAGCAGTGAAGCTTGGGGACAGGCCCTTTCGGGGGCCAACGTCCTGACTTTC.

The chain recombines TRBV7-8 with TRBJ2-7, with unresolved D. Trimming left V 1 base short and J 0 bases short, with 7 bases between. Germline V CDR1 and CDR2: SGHVS, FQNEAQ. The CDR3 has 14 residues. The CDR3 DNA follows: TGTGCCAGCAGCTTAGACAACTACTCCTACGAGCAGTACTTC. Its protein product is CASSLDNYSYEQYF.

This clone has a handful of counts. The chain links TRBV7-2 to TRBJ2-5; D gene uncertain. V lost 5 bases and J lost 14, with 6 bases in between. This CDR3 is built from 8 residues. Germline CDR1 SGHTA, CDR2 FQGNSA. For the CDR3, the DNA is TGTGCCAGCAGCGGCCGATACTTC. Translation: CASSGRYF. The full variable domain, completed using reference TRBV7-2 and TRBJ2-5, is GAGVSQSPSNKVTEKGKDVELRCDPISGHTALYWYRQSLGQGLEFLIYFQGNSAPDKSGLPSDRFSAERTGGSVSTLTIQRTQQEDSAVYLCASSGRYFGPGTRLLVL.

There are a few counts of this clone. The rearrangement links TRBV6-5 to TRBJ2-7; 9 bases match TRBD1. The CDR3 length is 15 residues. Germline loops: CDR1 MNHEY, CDR2 SVGAGI. Trimming at V came to 5 bases and at J to 5 bases, leaving 10 bases not matched to a gene. The chain's CDR3 is CASSPTGGAVNEQYF. CDR3 DNA sequence: TGTGCCAGCAGTCCTACAGGGGGCGCAGTGAACGAGCAGTACTTC.

The V and J genes are TRBV11-3 and TRBJ1-2, with 8 bases that match TRBD1. The CDR3 has 15 residues. CDR1 is SGHNT and CDR2 is YENEEA in the germline V gene. Losses at the gene ends were 0 bases for V and 5 bases for J; bases not matched to a gene: 5. CDR3 loop: CASSLEQGVRYGYTF. The CDR3 coding sequence is TGTGCCAGCAGCTTAGAACAGGGGGTGAGGTATGGCTACACCTTC.

In this sample, this clone turned up a few times. The J gene is TRBJ1-6, the V gene TRBV18; 11 bases are a match to TRBD1. Per the germline V gene, CDR1 is KGHSH and CDR2 is LQKENI. The CDR3 is 15 amino acids. V lost 3 bases and J lost 8; bases outside the gene matches: 3. CDR3 loop: CASSPSGQGDSPLHF. As DNA, the CDR3 is TGTGCCAGCTCACCGTCGGGACAGGGGGATTCACCCCTCCACTTT.

The sample holds one count of this clone. The chain has TRBV28 and TRBJ2-3, with D tentatively TRBD2 (6 bases). V lost 8 bases and J lost 2, with 29 bases in between. Germline CDR1 and CDR2: MDHEN and SYDVKM. This CDR3 region has 19 residues. DNA of the CDR3: TGTGCCAGCTCCTCGGGGGAACTAAGTGACCCACCCATCACAGATACGCAGTATTTT. As protein: CASSSGELSDPPITDTQYF.

The chain is built from TRBV7-2 and TRBJ2-3; D unclear. This CDR3 comprises 15 residues. Germline CDR1 and CDR2: SGHTA and FQGNSA. V was pared by 1 base and J by 7 bases, with 15 bases between. The CDR3 DNA reads as TGTGCCAGCAGCTTAGAAGTCAGGCCCATGAATACGCAGTATTTT. Its protein product is CASSLEVRPMNTQYF.

The V and J genes are TRBV23-1 and TRBJ1-6, with D uncertain. TRBV23-1 is placed among ORFs of uncertain function. Trimming cost V 0 bases and J 8 bases, with 14 bases left between them. CDR3 size: 16 residues. CDR3 residues: CASSQSSRGTDSPLHF. DNA for the CDR3: TGCGCCAGCAGTCAATCCAGCCGGGGTACGGATTCACCCCTCCACTTT.

CDR3: CASSAGRGERYGYTF. In nucleotides, the CDR3 is TGTGCCAGCTCCGCGGGCAGAGGGGAGCGCTATGGCTACACCTTC. V is TRBV18 and J is TRBJ1-2; tentative D call: TRBD1 (5 bases). V was clipped by 6 bases and J by 4 bases, with 18 bases between them. CDR1 is KGHSH and CDR2 is LQKENI in the germline V gene. CDR3 size: 15 residues.

The rearrangement uses TRBV7-9 and TRBJ2-7; D is perhaps TRBD1 or TRBD2 (6 bases each). Germline V lookup: CDR1 SEHNR, CDR2 FQNEAQ (reference sequence). Between the trimmed V and J ends, which lost 3 bases and 3 bases, there was a span of 15 bases. The length of the CDR3 is 15 residues. The CDR3 nucleotides are TGTGCCAGCAGCTTTGAAGGGGGAGGTGGCTACGAGCAGTACTTC. This codes for CASSFEGGGGYEQYF.

The genes are TRBV27 and TRBJ1-2; D gene ambiguous. Trimming took off 3 bases at V and 2 bases at J, with 19 bases between the two ends. The germline gives CDR1 MNHEY, CDR2 SMNVEV (reference sequence). The CDR3 contains 17 residues. The CDR3 DNA reads TGTGCCAGCAGTTTGGGCTATATGGGAGATGGCAACTATGGCTACACCTTC. Translated, it gives CASSLGYMGDGNYGYTF.

The chain joins TRBV15 to TRBJ1-5; 7 bases are shared with TRBD1. This CDR3 has 14 amino acids. Trimming took 4 bases from V and 6 from J; bases not matched to a gene: 6. In germline, CDR1 is LNHNV, CDR2 YYDKDF (reference sequence). The DNA of the CDR3 is TGTGCCACCAGCACGAGGGGGCAGGGTCAGCCCCAGCATTTT. The encoded protein is CATSTRGQGQPQHF. The variable domain in full, with the rest retrieved from reference TRBV15 and TRBJ1-5, is DAMVIQNPRYQVTQFGKPVTLSCSQTLNHNVMYWYQQKSSQAPKLLFHYYDKDFNNEADTPDNFQSRRPNTSFCFLDIRSPGLGDTAMYLCATSTRGQGQPQHFGDGTRLSIL.